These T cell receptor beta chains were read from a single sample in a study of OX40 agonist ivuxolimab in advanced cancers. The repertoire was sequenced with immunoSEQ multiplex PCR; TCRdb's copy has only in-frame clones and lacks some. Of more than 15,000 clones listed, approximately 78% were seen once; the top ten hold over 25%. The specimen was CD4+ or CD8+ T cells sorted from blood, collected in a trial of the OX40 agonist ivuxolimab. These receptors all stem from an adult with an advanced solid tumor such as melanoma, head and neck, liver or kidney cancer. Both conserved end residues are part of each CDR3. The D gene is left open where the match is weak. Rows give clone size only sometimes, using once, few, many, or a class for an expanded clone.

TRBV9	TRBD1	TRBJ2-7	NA	TGTGCCAGCAGCGTAGGGGCAGGGGGCGGCGAGCAGTACTTC	CASSVGAGGGEQYF
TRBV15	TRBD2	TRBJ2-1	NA	TGTGCCACCAGTCTGACGTCTAGCGGGAGTTACAATGAGCAGTTCTTC	CATSLTSSGSYNEQFF
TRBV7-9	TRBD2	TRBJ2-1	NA	TGTGCCAGCAGCTTACCGGGACTAGTACAAAGGGGGCAGTTCTTC	CASSLPGLVQRGQFF
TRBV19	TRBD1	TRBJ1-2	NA	TGTGCCAGTATCGACAGTCAGACAGGGAATAACTATGGCTACACCTTC	CASIDSQTGNNYGYTF
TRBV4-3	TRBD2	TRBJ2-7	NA	TGCGCCAGCAGCCGAGACTCGGCTAGCGGGGCCTACGAGCAGTACTTC	CASSRDSASGAYEQYF
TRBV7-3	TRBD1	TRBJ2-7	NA	TGTGCCAGCTACTCAGGGGGCCTCGAGCAGTACTTC	CASYSGGLEQYF
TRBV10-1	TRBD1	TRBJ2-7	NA	TGCGCCAGCAGTGAGTCGAGTGGGACAGGGTACATTCGTGAGCAGTACTTC	CASSESSGTGYIREQYF
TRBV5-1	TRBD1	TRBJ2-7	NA	TGCGCCAGCAGCTTGAGCAGGGGGCTAGACGAGCAGTACTTC	CASSLSRGLDEQYF
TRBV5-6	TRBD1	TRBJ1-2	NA	TGTGCCAGCGGCATCCTACAGGGGAACTATGGCTACACCTTC	CASGILQGNYGYTF
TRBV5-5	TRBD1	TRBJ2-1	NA	TGTGCCAGCAGCTTAACCAGGGGGTCCTACAATGAGCAGTTCTTC	CASSLTRGSYNEQFF
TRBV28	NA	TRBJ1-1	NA	TGTGCCAGCAGCACTGGGACGGTAGATATGAACACTGAAGCTTTCTTT	CASSTGTVDMNTEAFF
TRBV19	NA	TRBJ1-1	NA	TGTGCCAGTAGGGAGGGGGACACTGAAGCTTTCTTT	CASREGDTEAFF
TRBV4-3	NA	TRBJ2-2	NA	TGCGCCAGCAGCCACGCTTATGGGCCCGGACCCAACACCGGGGAGCTGTTTTTT	CASSHAYGPGPNTGELFF
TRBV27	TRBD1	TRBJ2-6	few	TGTGCCAGCAGTCCTGAACAGGGGACCAACGTCCTGACTTTC	CASSPEQGTNVLTF
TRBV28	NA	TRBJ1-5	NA	TGTGCCAGCAGTTACCACCGGGACAATTATCCGCCCCAGCATTTT	CASSYHRDNYPPQHF
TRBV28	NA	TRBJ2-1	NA	TGTGCCAGCAGCCTAATCAGCAATGAGCAGTTCTTC	CASSLISNEQFF
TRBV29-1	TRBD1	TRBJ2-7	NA	TGCAGCGTGGGTATCACAGGGGTTGCGTACGAGCAGTACTTC	CSVGITGVAYEQYF
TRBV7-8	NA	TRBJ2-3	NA	TGTGCCAGCAGCCCCCGGGGGCGTATGTCCGCGAAGGATACGCAGTATTTT	CASSPRGRMSAKDTQYF
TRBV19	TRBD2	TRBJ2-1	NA	TGTGCCAGTACCTATAGCGGGAGCTCCTACAATGAGCAGTTCTTC	CASTYSGSSYNEQFF
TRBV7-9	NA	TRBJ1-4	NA	TGTGCCAGCAGCTTTGCAACTAATGAAAAACTGTTTTTT	CASSFATNEKLFF
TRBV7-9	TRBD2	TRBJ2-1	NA	TGTGCCAGCAGCTTATCGACTAGCGGGGGGGCGGAGGAGCAGTTCTTC	CASSLSTSGGAEEQFF
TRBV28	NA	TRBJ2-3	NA	TGTGCCAGCAGTTTATTTCCCGGATCTAGCACAGATACGCAGTATTTT	CASSLFPGSSTDTQYF
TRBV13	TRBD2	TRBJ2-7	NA	TGTGCCAGCAGCTCGGGACTAGCGGCCTACGAGCAGTACTTC	CASSSGLAAYEQYF
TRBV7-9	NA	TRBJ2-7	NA	TGTGCCAGCAGCTTCGTCGGGGTCTCCTACGAGCAGTACTTC	CASSFVGVSYEQYF
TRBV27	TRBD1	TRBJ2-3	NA	TGTGCCAGCAGTCTGACGATAACAGGGGGCGGAGATACGCAGTATTTT	CASSLTITGGGDTQYF
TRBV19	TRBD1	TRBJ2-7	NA	TGTGCCAGTGAGGACAGGGGATCCTACGAGCAGTACTTC	CASEDRGSYEQYF
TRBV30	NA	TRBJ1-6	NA	TGTGCCTGGGATCTTACTACATTGTCACCCCTCCACTTT	CAWDLTTLSPLHF
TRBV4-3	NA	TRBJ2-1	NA	TGCGCCAGCAGTGCGAGAAAATACAATGAGCAGTTCTTC	CASSARKYNEQFF
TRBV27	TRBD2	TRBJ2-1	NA	TGTGCCAGCAGCCGAGGGACTAGCGGGAAGTACAATGAGCAGTTCTTC	CASSRGTSGKYNEQFF
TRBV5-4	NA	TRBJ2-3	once	TGTGCCAGCAGCCCTACCGGGGTCCACACAGATACGCAGTATTTT	CASSPTGVHTDTQYF
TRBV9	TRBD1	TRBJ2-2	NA	TGTGCCAGCAGCGTAGAAACAGGGGGGACCGGGGAGCTGTTTTTT	CASSVETGGTGELFF
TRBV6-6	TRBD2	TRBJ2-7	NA	TGTGCCAGCAGTTACTCGATTGGGCTAGCGGCCTACGAGCAGTACTTC	CASSYSIGLAAYEQYF
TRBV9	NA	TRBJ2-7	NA	TGTGCCAGCAGCGTAGGGTCTAGCTACGAGCAGTACTTC	CASSVGSSYEQYF
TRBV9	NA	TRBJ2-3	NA	TGTGCCAGCAGCGTAGGAGTCGGGAGCGGAGATACGCAGTATTTT	CASSVGVGSGDTQYF
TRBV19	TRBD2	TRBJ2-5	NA	TGTGCCAGTAGTCCTGTTGGTCTAGCGGGAGTGTGGGAGACCCAGTACTTC	CASSPVGLAGVWETQYF
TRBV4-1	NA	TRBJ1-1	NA	TGCGCCAGCAGCTTTGGGGGGGGCACTGAAGCTTTCTTT	CASSFGGGTEAFF
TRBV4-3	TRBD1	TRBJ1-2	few	TGCGCCAGCAGCCAGTACAGGGGCGACTATGGCTACACCTTC	CASSQYRGDYGYTF
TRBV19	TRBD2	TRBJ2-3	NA	TGTGCCAGTAGTATAAGTCTAGCGGGGCACACAGATACGCAGTATTTT	CASSISLAGHTDTQYF
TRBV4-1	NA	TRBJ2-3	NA	TGCGCCAGCAGCCAAGATTGGGATACGCAGTATTTT	CASSQDWDTQYF
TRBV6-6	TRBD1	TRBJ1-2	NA	TGTGCCAGCAGTGACCTCGTTGAGACAGGGTATGGCTACACCTTC	CASSDLVETGYGYTF
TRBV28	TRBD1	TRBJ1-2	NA	TGTGCCAGCAGCGCCGGGACAGCTAACTATGGCTACACCTTC	CASSAGTANYGYTF
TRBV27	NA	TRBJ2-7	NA	TGTGCCAGTCAACGGGGAGTCTACGAGCAGTACTTC	CASQRGVYEQYF
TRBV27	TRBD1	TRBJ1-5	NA	TGTGCCAGCAGTTTACGGGGACAGGGTGGGCTTAATCAGCCCCAGCATTTT	CASSLRGQGGLNQPQHF
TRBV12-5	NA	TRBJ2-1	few	TGTGCTAGTGGTTTGGAGGGGGCCTACAATGAGCAGTTCTTC	CASGLEGAYNEQFF
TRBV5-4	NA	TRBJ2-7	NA	TGTGCCAGCAGCTTGGGCTTTGGATCCTACGAGCAGTACTTC	CASSLGFGSYEQYF
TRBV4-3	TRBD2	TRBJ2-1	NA	TGCGCCAGCAGCCAAGAGGAGCGGGGGTTCCTCTACAATGAGCAGTTCTTC	CASSQEERGFLYNEQFF
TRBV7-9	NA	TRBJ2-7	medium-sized	TGTGCCAGCAGCTTATCTCAGGGCATTAGCTCCTACGAGCAGTACTTC	CASSLSQGISSYEQYF
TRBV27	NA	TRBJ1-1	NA	TGTGCCAGCAGTTTTTCGGCGGGGGGCGGGGGGAAATTACCTGAAGCTTTCTTT	CASSFSAGGGGKLPEAFF
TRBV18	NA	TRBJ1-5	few	TGTGCCAGCTCACCAGACGGATACCGGGGCAGTCAGCCCCAGCATTTT	CASSPDGYRGSQPQHF
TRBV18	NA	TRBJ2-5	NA	TGTGCCAGCTCCGCCCAAGAGACCCAGTACTTC	CASSAQETQYF
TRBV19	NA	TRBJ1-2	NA	TGTGCCAGTAGTGACCTAGGGTACTATGGCTACACCTTC	CASSDLGYYGYTF
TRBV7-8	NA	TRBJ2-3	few	TGTGCCAGCAGCTTAGGGGGGCTGGGGCCTCCACGAGATACGCAGTATTTT	CASSLGGLGPPRDTQYF
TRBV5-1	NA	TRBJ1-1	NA	TGCGCCAGCAGCTTGGTGCTTATGAACACTGAAGCTTTCTTT	CASSLVLMNTEAFF
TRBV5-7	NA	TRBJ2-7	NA	TGTGCCAGCAAGCTTGGGGCCTACGAGCAGTACTTC	CASKLGAYEQYF
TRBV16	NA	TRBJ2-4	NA	TGTGCCAGCAGCCGAGGAAGTTGGGGGCCTCCCAAAAACATTCAGTACTTC	CASSRGSWGPPKNIQYF
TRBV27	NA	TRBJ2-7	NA	TGTGCCAGCAGTTACATGGGTCAAGCCTACGAGCAGTACTTC	CASSYMGQAYEQYF
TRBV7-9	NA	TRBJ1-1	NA	TGTGCCAGCGACCCCACCCTGGAAACGAACACTGAAGCTTTCTTT	CASDPTLETNTEAFF